These 20 T cell receptor beta chains were sequenced from one sample in a study of beta chain features in type 1 diabetes (dated by TCRdb to the late 2010s). What the work shows at the level of the full study, not this receptor alone: Type 1 diabetes patients showed a moderate but significant shortening of TCRB CDR3 length in all four CD4+ subsets.

For these TCRs, the target antigens are not known. Receptors were amplified or captured by the immunoSEQ multiplex PCR assay. The entire amount of isolated RNA was reverse transcribed using the High Capacity cDNA Reverse Transcription Kit, so the sequenced TCRB transcripts were expressed ones. TCRdb's version of the immuneACCESS table is confined to in-frame rearrangements and falls short of the full clone set. An unresolved V gene accounts for under half of the shortfall where checked; the remainder is of unknown origin. In this sample the table shows hundreds of thousands of clones, around 9.9% of which occur a single time. The ten most abundant clones make up over 0.015% of the sample. Sequencing input: naive CD4+ T cells from blood. The cell subset or site label for this specimen denotes: true naive CD4+ T cells. The origin of the receptors is a man aged 30 to 39 with type 1 diabetes.

V and J are TRBV4-1 and TRBJ2-3; 11 bases are shared with TRBD2. Germline lookup yields CDR1 MGHRA and CDR2 YSYEKL. The V and J ends lost 4 bases and 2 bases, in that order; junction bases with no gene match: 8. The CDR3 is made up of 17 amino acids. This CDR3 reads CASSPLAGGIVTDTQYF. CDR3 sequence (DNA): TGCGCCAGCAGCCCTCTAGCGGGGGGTATAGTCACAGATACGCAGTATTTT.

The V and J genes are TRBV11-1 and TRBJ1-2; perhaps TRBD1 as D (5 bases). The CDR3 is made up of 14 amino acids. Germline CDR1 SGHAT, CDR2 FQDESV (reference sequence). V was clipped by 5 bases and J by 0 bases, with 10 bases between them. CDR3: CASSPQAANYGYTF. As DNA, the CDR3 is TGTGCCAGCAGCCCACAGGCAGCTAACTATGGCTACACCTTC.

This clone has a handful of counts. This chain joins TRBV30 and TRBJ2-7; D is uncertain. The CDR3 spans 13 residues. Germline loops: CDR1 GTSNPN, CDR2 SVGIG (reference sequence). With 3 bases removed from V and 0 bases from J, the gap between germline ends came to 9 bases. The CDR3 DNA reads as TGTGCCTGGAGCCCCGCAGGCTCCTACGAGCAGTACTTC. Protein: CAWSPAGSYEQYF.

This clone was found a few times. The chain joins TRBV7-9 to TRBJ2-7; tentatively, D is TRBD1 (5 bases). Germline CDR1 is SEHNR and CDR2 is FQNEAQ (reference sequence). CDR3 length: 14 residues. V gave up 5 bases and J gave up 6 bases, with 17 bases separating them. The CDR3 loop reads CASSPPGRGREQYF. The CDR3 DNA sequence: TGTGCCAGCAGCCCACCTGGAAGGGGTCGCGAGCAGTACTTC.

The chain has TRBV2 and TRBJ1-1, with D unclear. There are 12 residues in the CDR3. Germline CDR1 reads SNHLY; CDR2 reads FYNNEI. V dropped 2 bases and J dropped 8 bases, with 9 bases sitting between them. CDR3 bases: TGTGCCAGCAGTGAATTGATAGAGGAAGCTTTCTTT. Translating it yields CASSELIEEAFF.

Only a few counts were recorded for this clone. The chain links TRBV9 to TRBJ2-5, with D possibly being TRBD2 (5 bases). The germline V and J ends were trimmed by 1 base and 5 bases, with 9 bases remaining between them. This CDR3 has 13 amino acids. The germline V gene encodes CDR1 SGDLS and CDR2 YYNGEE. The CDR3 reads CASSVLAGETQYF. In DNA, the CDR3 is TGTGCCAGCAGCGTACTTGCGGGTGAGACCCAGTACTTC.

V is TRBV27 and J is TRBJ2-3; 7 positions agree with TRBD2. The CDR3 is 15 residues long. Germline trimming cut 5 bases from V and 4 bases from J; bases unmatched to any gene: 9. Per the germline V gene, CDR1 is MNHEY and CDR2 is SMNVEV (reference sequence). CDR3 DNA: TGTGCCAGCAGTCCCACCGGACTAGTACCAGATACGCAGTATTTT. It is translated as CASSPTGLVPDTQYF.

The V call is TRBV7-8, the J call TRBJ2-3, with TRBD2 as a possible D gene (5 bases). Germline CDR1 SGHVS, CDR2 FQNEAQ. The V and J ends lost 2 bases and 3 bases respectively, with 15 bases between them. The CDR3 is 16 amino acids. CDR3 protein: CASSLTWELATDTQYF. Here the CDR3 DNA reads TGTGCCAGCAGCTTAACCTGGGAGCTAGCTACAGATACGCAGTATTTT.

There are many counts of this clone. The chain recombines TRBV29-1 with TRBJ2-5; D may be TRBD2 (7 bases). This CDR3 has 12 residues. Trimming cost V 8 bases and J 4 bases, with 14 bases left between them. Germline V CDR1 and CDR2: SQVTM, ANQGSEA. CDR3 amino acids: CSSGEGGETQYF. The CDR3, as DNA: TGCAGCTCCGGGGAGGGGGGAGAGACCCAGTACTTC.

The chain recombines TRBV6-5 with TRBJ2-3, with 7 bases identical to TRBD2. V lost 4 bases and J lost 1; bases outside the gene matches: 5. The CDR3 covers 15 residues. Germline V gene sequence: CDR1 MNHEY, CDR2 SVGAGI. CDR3 DNA: TGTGCCAGCAGTTCCCCTGCGGGGGGCACAGATACGCAGTATTTT. It yields the protein CASSSPAGGTDTQYF.

The gene calls are TRBV19 and TRBJ2-1; 10 bases are shared with TRBD1. V lost 5 bases, J lost 7 bases, and 8 bases stayed unmatched. CDR3 length equals 15 residues. Looked up from germline, CDR1 is LNHDA and CDR2 is SQIVND (reference sequence). CDR3: CASSVGTGVRNEQFF. DNA for the CDR3: TGTGCCAGTAGTGTCGGGACAGGGGTTAGGAATGAGCAGTTCTTC.

The V gene is TRBV4-3, the J gene TRBJ1-2; TRBD1 is a possible D gene (5 bases). CDR1 is LGHNA, CDR2 YSLEER, per germline. The CDR3 is 14 residues long. Deletions cut 0 bases from V and 4 bases from J, with 9 bases between. The CDR3 DNA reads TGCGCCAGCAGCCAAGACAACAGGATCTATGGCTACACCTTC. This encodes CASSQDNRIYGYTF.

The CDR3 DNA reads TGTGCCAGCAGTTACTCGAAAGGAGTGAACACTGAAGCTTTCTTT. Its protein is CASSYSKGVNTEAFF. The J gene is TRBJ1-1, the V gene TRBV6-5; D gene uncertain. V lost 0 bases and J lost 0, with 8 bases in between. The V gene's germline CDR1 is MNHEY and CDR2 SVGAGI. The CDR3 runs to 15 residues.

As regards this clone: The same CDR3 also results from other DNA sequences found in this sample. V usage is TRBV7-3 and J usage is TRBJ2-3; D is unresolved. CDR3 length: 14 residues. CDR1 SGHTA and CDR2 FQGTGA come from the germline V gene. The germline V and J ends were trimmed by 5 bases and 0 bases, with 9 bases remaining between them. The CDR3 sequence: CASSLRASTDTQYF. The CDR3, as DNA: TGTGCCAGCAGCCTAAGGGCTAGCACAGATACGCAGTATTTT.

This clone was seen only a few times. Distinct nucleotide sequences in the sample also encode this CDR3. The gene calls are TRBV28 and TRBJ1-2; D is possibly TRBD1 (5 bases). CDR1 is MDHEN, CDR2 SYDVKM, per germline. With 2 bases removed from V and 4 bases from J, the gap between germline ends came to 5 bases. This CDR3 has 12 amino acids. The CDR3 spells CASSLTGYGYTF. The CDR3 bases are TGTGCCAGCAGTTTAACAGGCTATGGCTACACCTTC.

The chain has TRBV18 and TRBJ2-5, with TRBD2 identical over 11 bases. V gave up 3 bases and J gave up 3 bases; unmatched junction bases: 3. Per germline, CDR1 KGHSH and CDR2 LQKENI. The CDR3 runs 15 residues. In nucleotides, the CDR3 is TGTGCCAGCTCACCGGGACTAGCGGCTAAAGAGACCCAGTACTTC. It codes for CASSPGLAAKETQYF.

This chain links TRBV29-1 with TRBJ1-5; D perhaps matches TRBD1 (6 bases). Germline-derived CDR1 and CDR2 are SQVTM and ANQGSEA. The CDR3 covers 13 residues. V dropped 0 bases and J dropped 6 bases, with 9 bases sitting between them. The CDR3 DNA is TGCAGCGTTGAAGATCAGGGGAGTCAGCCCCAGCATTTT. Translated, it gives CSVEDQGSQPQHF. Together with reference TRBV29-1 and TRBJ1-5, the CDR3 gives the full variable domain: SAVISQKPSRDICQRGTSLTIQCQVDSQVTMMFWYRQQPGQSLTLIATANQGSEATYESGFVIDKFPISRPNLTFSTLTVSNMSPEDSSIYLCSVEDQGSQPQHFGDGTRLSIL.

Only a few counts were recorded for this clone. The chain carries TRBV9 and TRBJ1-2; D is uncertain. Between the trimmed V and J ends, which lost 0 bases and 2 bases, there was a span of 20 bases. CDR3 length: 18 amino acids. CDR1 and CDR2 (germline): SGDLS, YYNGEE. CDR3 sequence: CASSVARGGGGPNYGYTF. The CDR3 nucleotides are TGTGCCAGCAGCGTAGCCCGGGGAGGAGGCGGGCCCAACTATGGCTACACCTTC.

This clone was observed a handful of times. J is TRBJ2-3 and V is TRBV7-3; D uncertain. From germline, CDR1 is SGHTA and CDR2 FQGTGA. The CDR3 runs to 16 residues. The ends were cut back, 1 base at V and 2 bases at J, with 13 bases in the middle. CDR3 sequence reads: CASSLMALRLTDTQYF. As DNA, the CDR3 is TGTGCCAGCAGCTTAATGGCGTTGCGGCTCACAGATACGCAGTATTTT.

This clone was counted between two and nine times. V is TRBV11-2 and J is TRBJ2-7; D might be TRBD1 (5 bases). The CDR3 covers 14 residues. Germline V gene data show CDR1 as SGHAT and CDR2 as FQNNGV. Trimming shortened V by 1 base and J by 4 bases, and 11 bases separated the two germline ends. The CDR3 DNA is TGTGCCAGCAGCTTAGTGCAGGGCAGGTACGAGCAGTACTTC. It is translated as CASSLVQGRYEQYF.